The TCR beta chain described here comes from a study of blood T cells in healthy people across ages. Study observations and caveats: More naive CD4+ cells and higher diversity were found in long-lived than in aged donors.

Next came a second PCR, run for about 7 to 11 cycles, which used a sample-barcoded 5' primer along with a J-beta primer mix. TCRdb fed the 5' RACE reads into MiXCR, producing one record per CDR3 protein. This sample has about 1.8 million distinct CDR3 sequences, with about 50% found just once. Points on this clonotype: Its antigen remains unidentified.

This CDR3 contains 13 residues. Trimming pared 3 bases from V and 6 bases from J, leaving 13 bases between. Germline lookup yields CDR1 SGDLS and CDR2 YYNGEE. This TCR was sampled from a woman between 40 and 55 years old in good health. The source material was blood. The chain recombines TRBV9 with TRBJ2-7, with a tentative D call TRBD1 (7 bases). CDR3: CASSGPQGGEQYF. CDR3 DNA: TGTGCCAGCAGCGGACCCCAGGGGGGCGAGCAGTACTTC.